This T cell receptor (beta chain) comes out of a study of cytomegalovirus exposure and HLA in healthy donors. Points from the study as a whole: The likely explanation for a cluster of highly shared sequence variants was sequencing artifact. The presence/absence work took it that sequencing depth was about the same across donors.

The PCR had 60 Vbeta and 13 Jbeta primers. TCRdb's table, derived via immunoSEQ multiplex PCR, lists solely in-frame clones and lacks some. Of some 120,000 clones in the sample, around 84% were seen once. Notes on this clone: The antigen is not known.

V was shortened by 1 base and J by 4 bases, with 11 bases between the two germline ends. Germline CDR1 is LGHNT and CDR2 is FRNRAP. CDR3 length: 14 residues. V and J are TRBV12-5 and TRBJ2-7, with D tentatively TRBD1 (6 bases). The sample consisted of PBMCs. This clonotype was sampled from a man in his late teens or twenties in good health and CMV-seronegative. CDR3 amino acids: CASGLGGRDYEQYF. The CDR3 nucleotides are TGTGCTAGTGGTTTGGGGGGGCGAGATTACGAGCAGTACTTC.